The 22 T cell receptor beta chains given below trace back to one sample, sequenced in a study of blood T cell repertoires in COVID-19. Produced via immunoSEQ multiplex PCR; TCRdb's table is partial and in-frame only. The repertoire holds some 250,000 clones, with more than 75% as singletons. The sequenced sample consisted of PBMCs or T cells enriched from blood (not recorded which). All receptors come from a middle-aged woman with acute COVID-19.

This sequence joins TRBV5-8 and TRBJ1-5; unclear D gene. Looked up from germline, CDR1 is SGHTS and CDR2 is YDEGEE. This CDR3 comprises 16 residues. V was shortened by 2 bases and J by 0 bases, with 12 bases between the two germline ends. The CDR3, as DNA: TGTGCCAGCAGCTTTGGAAACAGATATAGCAATCAGCCCCAGCATTTT. It specifies CASSFGNRYSNQPQHF.

The rearrangement joins TRBV4-2 to TRBJ1-5; possibly TRBD1 for D (6 bases). The length of the CDR3 is 15 residues. Germline lookup yields CDR1 LGHNA and CDR2 YNFKEQ. V dropped 4 bases and J dropped 5 bases, with 15 bases sitting between them. The CDR3 region has the DNA TGTGCCAGCAGCCCCGAGGGGGTGGCGGATCAGCCCCAGCATTTT. This codes for CASSPEGVADQPQHF.

This chain links TRBV7-9 with TRBJ2-6; possibly TRBD1 for D (5 bases). The germline V gene has CDR1 SEHNR and CDR2 FQNEAQ (reference sequence). The CDR3 has 17 residues. Between the trimmed V and J ends, which lost 5 bases and 0 bases, there was a span of 14 bases. The CDR3 spells CASSVSLTVSGANVLTF. DNA for the CDR3: TGTGCCAGCAGCGTAAGCCTGACAGTCTCTGGGGCCAACGTCCTGACTTTC.

V usage is TRBV9 and J usage is TRBJ2-1, with 10 positions matching TRBD1. The CDR3 has 14 amino acids. Germline V gene sequence: CDR1 SGDLS, CDR2 YYNGEE. V lost 7 bases to trimming and J lost 7 bases; unmatched junction nucleotides: 8. Here the CDR3 DNA reads TGTGCCAGCGGCCGGGACAGGGGAAGTAATGAGCAGTTCTTC. This translates into CASGRDRGSNEQFF.

The V and J genes are TRBV7-9 and TRBJ2-2; 8 bases fit TRBD1. This CDR3 is 16 amino acids long. V gave up 5 bases and J gave up 5 bases; unmatched junction bases: 10. The V gene's germline CDR1 is SEHNR and CDR2 FQNEAQ (reference sequence). The CDR3 DNA follows: TGTGCCAGCAGCCCCAGGGGGCAGGGATCAACCGGGGAGCTGTTTTTT. This gives the protein CASSPRGQGSTGELFF.

This rearrangement joins TRBV5-1 to TRBJ2-5, with 14 bases lining up with TRBD2. The germline CDR1 and CDR2 sequences are SGHRS and YFSETQ. This CDR3 is built from 18 residues. With V trimmed by 4 bases and J by 1 base, 9 bases remained unmatched. The DNA of the CDR3 is TGCGCCAGCAGCCTCCGGACTAGCGGGAGGCCTGCCCAAGAGACCCAGTACTTC. Encoded protein: CASSLRTSGRPAQETQYF.

The J gene is TRBJ2-3, the V gene TRBV13; perhaps TRBD2 as D (5 bases). Trimming removed 0 bases from V and 0 bases from J, with 7 bases in between. The CDR3 contains 15 residues. Looked up from germline, CDR1 is PRHDT and CDR2 is FYEKMQ (reference sequence). CDR3 bases: TGTGCCAGCAGCTTAGGTAGCGTTAGCACAGATACGCAGTATTTT. Its translation: CASSLGSVSTDTQYF.

The V and J genes are TRBV11-3 and TRBJ1-6, with D unresolved. Germline V gene lookup returns CDR1 SGHNT and CDR2 YENEEA. V lost 5 bases and J lost 5, with 10 bases in between. This CDR3 contains 14 residues. The CDR3 DNA reads as TGTGCCAGCAGCCTCGGCCGGGATAATTCACCCCTCCACTTT. It codes for CASSLGRDNSPLHF.

The gene calls are TRBV5-6 and TRBJ2-7, with 8 bases fitting TRBD1. The length of the CDR3 is 14 residues. Germline V CDR1 and CDR2: SGHDT, YYEEEE. V shed 4 bases, J shed 2 bases, and the junction held 5 bases outside the gene matches. The CDR3 coding sequence is TGTGCCAGCAGCCTCAGGGGGCGCACCTACGAGCAGTACTTC. Residues: CASSLRGRTYEQYF.

The CDR3 loop is CASSVGRADYEQYF. The DNA of the CDR3 is TGTGCCAGCAGCGTAGGCAGGGCGGACTACGAGCAGTACTTC. The chain employs TRBV9 and TRBJ2-7, with a weak D call TRBD1 (5 bases). Germline V gene data show CDR1 as SGDLS and CDR2 as YYNGEE. The length of the CDR3 is 14 residues. The V gene lost 0 bases and the J gene lost 3 bases, with 10 bases spanning the gap.

This clone was detected once. The rearrangement uses TRBV12-3 or TRBV12-4 and TRBJ1-2; TRBD1 matches at 7 bases. CDR3 length: 13 amino acids. Trimming removed 8 bases from V and 4 bases from J; junction bases left unmatched: 7. In nucleotides, the CDR3 is TGTGCCAGCTCAAAAACAGGGGTCTATGGCTACACCTTC. Translation: CASSKTGVYGYTF.

Only a few counts were recorded for this clone. CDR3 sequence reads: CASSLGSISGYTF. For the CDR3, the DNA is TGTGCCAGCAGTTTAGGGAGCATTTCTGGCTACACCTTC. The chain carries TRBV12-3 or TRBV12-4 and TRBJ1-2; D is ambiguous. The V end was cut by 1 base, the J end by 7 bases, with 10 bases between. There are 13 residues in the CDR3.

The chain combines TRBV28 with TRBJ2-2, with D perhaps TRBD1 (5 bases). Germline CDR1 is MDHEN and CDR2 is SYDVKM. The germline V and J ends were trimmed by 5 bases and 4 bases, with 11 bases remaining between them. The CDR3 loop spans 14 amino acids. Here the CDR3 DNA reads TGTGCCAGCAGTCTTGGGCAGGGCACCGGGGAGCTGTTTTTT. Its translation is CASSLGQGTGELFF.

In this sample, this clone turned up once. CDR3 sequence (DNA): TGTGCCAGTAGCCACGACAGGGGGCGAGCTACTGGGGCCAACGTCCTGACTTTC. It is translated as CASSHDRGRATGANVLTF. This rearrangement joins TRBV19 to TRBJ2-6; 10 positions match TRBD1. The length of the CDR3 is 18 residues. Germline V gene lookup returns CDR1 LNHDA and CDR2 SQIVND (reference sequence). V dropped 6 bases and J dropped 2; count of bases not matched to a gene: 10.

This sequence joins TRBV6-5 and TRBJ2-3; weak D call: TRBD1 (5 bases). Germline V gene lookup returns CDR1 MNHEY and CDR2 SVGAGI. The CDR3 extends over 15 amino acids. With 5 bases removed from V and 2 bases from J, the gap between germline ends came to 14 bases. The CDR3 DNA is TGTGCCAGCAGTCCAGGGAACGCATACACAGATACGCAGTATTTT. Amino acids: CASSPGNAYTDTQYF.

This chain links TRBV7-8 with TRBJ1-4, with a weak D call TRBD1 (6 bases). V was shortened by 5 bases and J by 8 bases, with 15 bases between the two germline ends. The V gene's germline CDR1 is SGHVS and CDR2 FQNEAQ. This CDR3 is 14 amino acids long. This CDR3 is CASSQGGRGEKLFF. In DNA form, the CDR3 reads TGTGCCAGCAGCCAAGGGGGAAGAGGGGAAAAACTGTTTTTT.

The chain is built from TRBV5-4 and TRBJ1-1; 9 bases align to TRBD1. The length of the CDR3 is 18 residues. Germline trimming cut 3 bases from V and 1 base from J; bases unmatched to any gene: 13. Germline V CDR1 and CDR2: SGHNT, YYREEE (reference sequence). Written as DNA, the CDR3 is TGTGCCAGCAGCTCTTGGCTGGGACAGGGAGGCGGGAACACTGAAGCTTTCTTT. Translated: CASSSWLGQGGGNTEAFF.

The DNA of the CDR3 is TGTGCCAGCAGCTTGGGGGGACAGAATCAGCCCCAGCATTTT. It is translated as CASSLGGQNQPQHF. J is TRBJ1-5 and V is TRBV7-9; 7 bases line up with TRBD1. Looked up from germline, CDR1 is SEHNR and CDR2 is FQNEAQ (reference sequence). CDR3 size: 14 residues. The junction had 3 bases not matched to a gene; V was cut back by 3 bases and J by 4 bases.

This rearrangement joins TRBV10-3 to TRBJ2-3; 7 nucleotides agree with TRBD2. The germline V gene has CDR1 ENHRY and CDR2 SYGVKD. This CDR3 has 15 residues. Unmatched junction bases numbered 3, after V lost 2 bases and J lost 1 base. The CDR3 DNA reads TGTGCCATCAGTGAGCGGGGGGATGGCACAGATACGCAGTATTTT. As protein: CAISERGDGTDTQYF.

The genes are TRBV11-2 and TRBJ2-5; perhaps TRBD1 as D (6 bases). V lost 1 base, J lost 2 bases, and 11 bases lay in between. The CDR3 has 15 amino acids. Germline V gives CDR1 SGHAT, CDR2 FQNNGV. CDR3 DNA sequence: TGTGCCAGCAGCTTAGTACAAGGGGGTCAAGAGACCCAGTACTTC. Translated: CASSLVQGGQETQYF.

The genes are TRBV6-7 and TRBJ1-1; no clear D. TRBV6-7 is reported as an ORF; its role is uncertain. The germline V and J ends were trimmed by 6 bases and 8 bases, with 7 bases remaining between them. CDR3 length: 10 amino acids. Written as DNA, the CDR3 is TGTGCCAGCAGGAGTGAAGAAGCTTTCTTT. The encoded protein is CASRSEEAFF.

This clone was observed once. The chain combines TRBV5-1 with TRBJ2-7; 9 bases align to TRBD1. The CDR3 is 22 amino acids. V shed 3 bases, J shed 2 bases, and the junction held 27 bases outside the gene matches. The V gene's germline CDR1 is SGHRS and CDR2 YFSETQ. The CDR3 coding sequence is TGCGCCAGCAGCTCAAAACTGGACAGGGGAGTTTCGGCTATGCGGGAGACCTACGAGCAGTACTTC. It is translated as CASSSKLDRGVSAMRETYEQYF. The variable domain in full, with the rest retrieved from reference TRBV5-1 and TRBJ2-7, is KAGVTQTPRYLIKTRGQQVTLSCSPISGHRSVSWYQQTPGQGLQFLFEYFSETQRNKGNFPGRFSGRQFSNSRSEMNVSTLELGDSALYLCASSSKLDRGVSAMRETYEQYFGPGTRLTVT.